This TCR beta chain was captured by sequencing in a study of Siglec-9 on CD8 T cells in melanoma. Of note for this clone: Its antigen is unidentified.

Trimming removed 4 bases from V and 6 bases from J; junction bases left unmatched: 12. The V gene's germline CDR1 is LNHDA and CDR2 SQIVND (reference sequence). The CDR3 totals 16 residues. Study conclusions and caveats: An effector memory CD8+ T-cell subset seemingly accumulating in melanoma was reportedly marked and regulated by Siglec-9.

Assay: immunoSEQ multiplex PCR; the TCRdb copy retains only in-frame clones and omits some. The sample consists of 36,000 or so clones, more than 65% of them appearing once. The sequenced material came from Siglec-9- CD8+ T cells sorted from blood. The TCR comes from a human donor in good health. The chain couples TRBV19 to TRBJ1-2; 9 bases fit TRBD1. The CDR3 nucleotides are TGTGCCAGTAGTAGCCTCCGGGACAGGGTAACGAATGGCTACACCTTC. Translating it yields CASSSLRDRVTNGYTF. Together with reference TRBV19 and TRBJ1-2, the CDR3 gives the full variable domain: DGGITQSPKYLFRKEGQNVTLSCEQNLNHDAMYWYRQDPGQGLRLIYYSQIVNDFQKGDIAEGYSVSREKKESFPLTVTSAQKNPTAFYLCASSSLRDRVTNGYTFGSGTRLTVV.